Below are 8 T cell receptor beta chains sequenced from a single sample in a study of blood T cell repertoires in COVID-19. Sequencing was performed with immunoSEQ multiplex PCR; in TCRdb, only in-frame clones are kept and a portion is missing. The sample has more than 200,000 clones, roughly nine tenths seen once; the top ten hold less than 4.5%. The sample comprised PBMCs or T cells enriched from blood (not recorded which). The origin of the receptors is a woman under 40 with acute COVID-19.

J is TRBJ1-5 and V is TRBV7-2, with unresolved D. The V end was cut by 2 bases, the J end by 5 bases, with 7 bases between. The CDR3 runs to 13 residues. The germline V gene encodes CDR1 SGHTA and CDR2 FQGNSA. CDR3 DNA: TGTGCCAGCAGCTTAAGCGTATATCAGCCCCAGCATTTT. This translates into CASSLSVYQPQHF.

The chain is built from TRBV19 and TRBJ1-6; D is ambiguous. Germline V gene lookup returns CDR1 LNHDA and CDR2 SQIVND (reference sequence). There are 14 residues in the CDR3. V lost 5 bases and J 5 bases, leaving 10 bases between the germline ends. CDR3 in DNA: TGTGCCAGTAGTTGGCTGGGCGATAATTCACCCCTCCACTTT. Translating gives CASSWLGDNSPLHF.

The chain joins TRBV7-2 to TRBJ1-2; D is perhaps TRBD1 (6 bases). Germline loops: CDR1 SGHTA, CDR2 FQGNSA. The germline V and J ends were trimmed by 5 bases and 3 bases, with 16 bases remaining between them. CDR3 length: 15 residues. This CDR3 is CASSEAPGVYYGYTF. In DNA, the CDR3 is TGTGCCAGCAGCGAGGCCCCAGGGGTCTACTATGGCTACACCTTC.

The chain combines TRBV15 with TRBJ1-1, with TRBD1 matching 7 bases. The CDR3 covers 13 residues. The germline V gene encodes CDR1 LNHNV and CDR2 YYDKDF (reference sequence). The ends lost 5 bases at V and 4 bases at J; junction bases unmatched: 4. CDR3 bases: TGTGCCACCAGCCCAGGGGGAAGCACTGAAGCTTTCTTT. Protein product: CATSPGGSTEAFF.

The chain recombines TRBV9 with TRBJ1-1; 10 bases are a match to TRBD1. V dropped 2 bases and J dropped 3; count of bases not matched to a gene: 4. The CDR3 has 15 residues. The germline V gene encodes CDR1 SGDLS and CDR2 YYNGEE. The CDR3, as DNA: TGTGCCAGCAGCGTCGTGGACAGGGGGGACACTGAAGCTTTCTTT. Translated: CASSVVDRGDTEAFF.

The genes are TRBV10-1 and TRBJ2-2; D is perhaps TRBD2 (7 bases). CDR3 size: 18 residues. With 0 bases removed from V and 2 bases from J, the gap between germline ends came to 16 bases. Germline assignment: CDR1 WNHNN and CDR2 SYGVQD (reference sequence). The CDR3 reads CASSESGGAGENTGELFF. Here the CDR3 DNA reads TGCGCCAGCAGTGAGTCGGGGGGCGCGGGGGAAAACACCGGGGAGCTGTTTTTT.

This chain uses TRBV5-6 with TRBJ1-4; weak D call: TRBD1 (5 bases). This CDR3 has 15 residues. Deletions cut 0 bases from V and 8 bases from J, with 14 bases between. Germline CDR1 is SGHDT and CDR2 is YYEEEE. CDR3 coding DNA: TGTGCCAGCAGCTTGGGGGGGAGGCTTGGAGAAAAACTGTTTTTT. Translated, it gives CASSLGGRLGEKLFF.

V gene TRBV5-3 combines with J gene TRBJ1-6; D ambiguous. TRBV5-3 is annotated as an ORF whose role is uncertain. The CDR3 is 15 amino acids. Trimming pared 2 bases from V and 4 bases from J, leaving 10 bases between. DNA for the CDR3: TGTGCCAGAAGCTTCGGACGGAGGTATAATTCACCCCTCCACTTT. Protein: CARSFGRRYNSPLHF.